Listed below are T cell receptor beta chains from one sample, sequenced in a study of Ad26.COV2.S vaccination and SARS-CoV-2 variants. The assay was immunoSEQ multiplex PCR, and TCRdb's table has in-frame clones only and misses some. The table has 180,000 or so clones, around 88% seen once. The sequencing used peripheral blood, collected after recovery from COVID-19. These receptors all stem from a human donor who had recovered from COVID-19. Each CDR3 is given with its conserved first and last residue. The D gene is left open where the match is weak. A row's size may be missing; if present it is once, few, many or a size class.

j_call v_call clone_size d_call cdr3_nt cdr3_aa
TRBJ1-1 TRBV30 - - TGTGCCTGGAGCTTGGGGGTAGACACTGAAGCTTTCTTT CAWSLGVDTEAFF
TRBJ2-7 TRBV5-1 - - TGCGCCAGCAGCTTGGAGGACTCTGCAGGGTTGAACGAGCAGTACTTC CASSLEDSAGLNEQYF
TRBJ1-5 TRBV27 once - TGTGCCAGCTCGATAGGTGGGGAGGGCAATCAGCCCCAGCATTTT CASSIGGEGNQPQHF
TRBJ2-5 TRBV7-6 - TRBD1 TGTGCCAGCAGCAGCCCCGACGGGACAGCCACGGAGACCCAGTACTTC CASSSPDGTATETQYF
TRBJ2-7 TRBV12-3/TRBV12-4 - TRBD1 TGTGCCAGCAGTTATGACAGGGTCTACGAGCAGTACTTC CASSYDRVYEQYF
TRBJ2-3 TRBV14 - - TGTGCCAGCAGCCACACCGATACGCAGTATTTT CASSHTDTQYF
TRBJ2-1 TRBV10-1 once TRBD1 TGCGCCAGCAGTGAATACGACAGGGGTCCCTACAATGAGCAGTTCTTC CASSEYDRGPYNEQFF
TRBJ2-5 TRBV6-6 few - TGTGCCAGCAGCCAACCCCAAGAGACCCAGTACTTC CASSQPQETQYF
TRBJ2-7 TRBV3-1/TRBV3-2 once - TGTGCCAGCAGCCACGACCCAGGGAGCGAGCAGTACTTC CASSHDPGSEQYF
TRBJ2-1 TRBV29-1 - - TGCAGCGTCCGACTAGGTATCAGGGCCGATGAGCAGTTCTTC CSVRLGIRADEQFF